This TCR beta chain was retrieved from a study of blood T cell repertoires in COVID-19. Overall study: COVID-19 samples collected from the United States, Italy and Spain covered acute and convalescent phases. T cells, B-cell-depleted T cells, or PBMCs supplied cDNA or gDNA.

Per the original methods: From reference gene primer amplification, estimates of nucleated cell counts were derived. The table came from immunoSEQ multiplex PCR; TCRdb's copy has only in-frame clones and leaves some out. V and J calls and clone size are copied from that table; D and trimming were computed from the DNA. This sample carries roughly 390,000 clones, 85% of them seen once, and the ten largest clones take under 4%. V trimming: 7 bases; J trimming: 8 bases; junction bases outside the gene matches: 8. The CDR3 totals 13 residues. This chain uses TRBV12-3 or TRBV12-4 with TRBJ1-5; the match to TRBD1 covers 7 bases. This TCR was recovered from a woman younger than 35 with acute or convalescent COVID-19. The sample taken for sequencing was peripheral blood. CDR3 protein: CASTRDSPEPQHF. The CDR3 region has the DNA TGTGCCAGCACTCGGGACAGTCCCGAGCCCCAGCATTTT.